This passage covers 17 T cell receptor beta chains from one sample sequenced in a study of blood T cell repertoires in COVID-19. Sequencing was performed with immunoSEQ multiplex PCR; in TCRdb, only in-frame clones are kept and a portion is missing. The top ten clones hold 5% to 6.5% of a sample with some 59,000 clones, more than 80% of them seen once. The sequencing sample was made of peripheral blood. These receptors all stem from a woman aged 55 to 70 with acute or convalescent COVID-19.

This clone was recorded once. The CDR3: CASSVGGGKPYEQYF. CDR3 bases: TGTGCCAGCAGCGTGGGGGGGGGTAAACCCTACGAGCAGTACTTC. The rearrangement links TRBV7-9 to TRBJ2-7, with TRBD2 identical over 7 bases. CDR1 is SEHNR, CDR2 FQNEAQ, per germline (reference sequence). This CDR3 spans 15 amino acids. The V gene end was trimmed by 5 bases and the J gene end by 2 bases; junction bases not matched to a gene: 9. The full variable domain, rest sourced from reference TRBV7-9 and TRBJ2-7, is DTGVSQNPRHKITKRGQNVTFRCDPISEHNRLYWYRQTLGQGPEFLTYFQNEAQLEKSRLLSDRFSAERPKGSFSTLEIQRTEQGDSAMYLCASSVGGGKPYEQYFGPGTRLTVT.

The chain combines TRBV7-2 with TRBJ1-5; 7 bases align to TRBD1. There are 14 residues in the CDR3. The V gene's germline CDR1 is SGHTA and CDR2 FQGNSA. Losses at the gene ends were 5 bases for V and 7 bases for J; bases not matched to a gene: 8. CDR3 loop: CASSANRGNQPQHF. In DNA, the CDR3 is TGTGCCAGCAGCGCAAACAGGGGAAACCAGCCCCAGCATTTT. The whole variable domain, filled in from reference TRBV7-2 and TRBJ1-5, reads GAGVSQSPSNKVTEKGKDVELRCDPISGHTALYWYRQSLGQGLEFLIYFQGNSAPDKSGLPSDRFSAERTGGSVSTLTIQRTQQEDSAVYLCASSANRGNQPQHFGDGTRLSIL.

V and J are TRBV9 and TRBJ2-3; D might be TRBD2 (5 bases). Germline V gene sequence: CDR1 SGDLS, CDR2 YYNGEE. The V end lost 1 base, the J end lost 5 bases, and 14 bases lay between the germline ends. The CDR3 is 15 residues long. CDR3 protein: CASSVSTAGRDTQYF. CDR3 sequence (DNA): TGTGCCAGCAGCGTATCTACGGCGGGTAGAGATACGCAGTATTTT.

V and J are TRBV25-1 and TRBJ1-4; D is undetermined. Per the germline V gene, CDR1 is MGHDK and CDR2 is SYGVNS. This CDR3 region has 15 residues. Trimming took 3 bases from V and 5 from J, leaving 13 bases between them. The CDR3 here is CASSDSTRLNEKLFF. The CDR3 region has the DNA TGTGCCAGCAGTGATTCCACTCGATTAAATGAAAAACTGTTTTTT.

The chain combines TRBV27 with TRBJ1-2, with a weak D call TRBD1 (5 bases). This CDR3 spans 17 amino acids. V was pared by 1 base and J by 8 bases, with 23 bases between. Per germline, CDR1 MNHEY and CDR2 SMNVEV (reference sequence). The DNA for the CDR3 is TGTGCCAGCAGTTTATTCCCAGGGTCGGTTTACACTAGCGGCTACACCTTC. This translates into CASSLFPGSVYTSGYTF.

This clone has only a few counts. The chain combines TRBV7-2 with TRBJ2-7; TRBD1 matches at 9 bases. Germline CDR1 and CDR2: SGHTA and FQGNSA. The V gene end was trimmed by 5 bases and the J gene end by 3 bases; junction bases not matched to a gene: 2. This CDR3 comprises 13 residues. CDR3 sequence (DNA): TGTGCCAGCAGCCCGGGACAGGGCTACGAGCAGTACTTC. It translates to CASSPGQGYEQYF.

The V gene is TRBV30, the J gene TRBJ1-1, with 7 bases aligning to TRBD1. The CDR3 is 16 residues long. V shed 3 bases and J 2 bases; nucleotides not matched to a gene: 12. Germline assignment: CDR1 GTSNPN and CDR2 SVGIG (reference sequence). The CDR3 here is CAWRALETGRNTEAFF. CDR3 DNA sequence: TGTGCCTGGAGGGCACTCGAGACAGGGAGAAACACTGAAGCTTTCTTT.

This clone turned up a few times. This chain uses TRBV15 with TRBJ1-4, with TRBD1 identical over 11 bases. V gave up 0 bases and J gave up 8 bases; unmatched junction bases: 8. The CDR3 loop spans 17 amino acids. Germline CDR1 LNHNV, CDR2 YYDKDF (reference sequence). DNA of the CDR3: TGTGCCACCAGCAGAGATTTAGGACAGGGGGCATTGGAAAAACTGTTTTTT. Protein product: CATSRDLGQGALEKLFF.

The chain carries TRBV19 and TRBJ2-7; 10 nucleotides agree with TRBD2. The CDR3 runs to 15 residues. V shed 3 bases, J shed 4 bases, and the junction held 6 bases outside the gene matches. Germline CDR1 is LNHDA and CDR2 is SQIVND (reference sequence). The DNA of the CDR3 is TGTGCCAGTAGTATTCAAGCGGGGGGGCGATACGAGCAGTACTTC. It encodes CASSIQAGGRYEQYF.

This clone appeared once. The chain employs TRBV6-6 and TRBJ1-4; D perhaps matches TRBD1 (6 bases). CDR3 length: 12 amino acids. Per the germline V gene, CDR1 is MNHNY and CDR2 is SVGAGI (reference sequence). V was pared by 10 bases and J by 6 bases, with 12 bases between. The DNA of the CDR3 is TGTGCCACCGGGACAAGGGATGAAAAACTGTTTTTT. Its translation: CATGTRDEKLFF.

This chain links TRBV30 with TRBJ1-5; 10 nucleotides agree with TRBD1. In germline, CDR1 is GTSNPN, CDR2 SVGIG (reference sequence). J gave up 5 bases and V 2 bases, and 6 bases lay outside the gene matches. The CDR3 has 15 residues. The CDR3 region is CAWSFPGTGDQPQHF. The CDR3 DNA follows: TGTGCCTGGAGTTTTCCCGGGACAGGGGATCAGCCCCAGCATTTT. The full variable domain, in which reference TRBV30 and TRBJ1-5 provide the parts outside the CDR3, is SQTIHQWPATLVQPVGSPLSLECTVEGTSNPNLYWYRQAAGRGLQLLFYSVGIGQISSEVPQNLSASRPQDRQFILSSKKLLLSDSGFYLCAWSFPGTGDQPQHFGDGTRLSIL.

By sample share, this clone is large. The chain uses TRBV11-2 and TRBJ2-5; 7 bases line up with TRBD2. The junction had 14 bases not matched to a gene; V was cut back by 5 bases and J by 5 bases. Germline CDR1 reads SGHAT; CDR2 reads FQNNGV. The CDR3 contains 16 residues. The CDR3, as DNA: TGTGCCAGCAGCCCAGGCCCAGCGGGATTGGGGGAGACCCAGTACTTC. This codes for CASSPGPAGLGETQYF.

This clone was picked up one time. The V and J genes are TRBV12-3 or TRBV12-4 and TRBJ1-2, with D maybe TRBD1 (5 bases). The V end was cut by 2 bases, the J end by 8 bases, with 12 bases between. The CDR3 loop spans 13 amino acids. CDR3 sequence reads: CASSLMAGKGYTF. CDR3 coding DNA: TGTGCCAGCAGTTTAATGGCAGGGAAAGGCTACACCTTC.

This rearrangement joins TRBV28 to TRBJ1-6; D ambiguous. Germline CDR1 MDHEN, CDR2 SYDVKM. The CDR3 length is 15 residues. The V end lost 5 bases, the J end lost 0 bases, and 8 bases lay between the germline ends. The CDR3: CASSVRSSYNSPLHF. The CDR3 coding sequence is TGTGCCAGCAGTGTAAGGAGCTCCTATAATTCACCCCTCCACTTT.

V is TRBV7-6 and J is TRBJ1-2, with 7 bases aligning to TRBD1. V shed 10 bases, J shed 8 bases, and the junction held 13 bases outside the gene matches. There are 13 residues in the CDR3. Germline V CDR1 and CDR2: SGHVS, FNYEAQ. This CDR3 reads CATRDSLTHGYTF. CDR3 DNA: TGTGCCACCCGGGACAGTTTAACACACGGCTACACCTTC.

The chain carries TRBV6-2 or TRBV6-3 and TRBJ1-1; TRBD1 might be the D (5 bases). Germline CDR1 is MNHEY and CDR2 is SVGEGT. The CDR3 runs to 15 residues. Trimming removed 0 bases from V and 3 bases from J, with 11 bases in between. The DNA for the CDR3 is TGTGCCAGCAGTTACTCTGGGGGGACCCACACTGAAGCTTTCTTT. Translation gives CASSYSGGTHTEAFF.

The CDR3 region is CASSSRTGIGEKLFF. CDR3 sequence (DNA): TGTGCCAGCAGCTCGCGGACAGGGATAGGCGAAAAACTGTTTTTT. The V and J genes are TRBV7-2 and TRBJ1-4, with 8 bases matching TRBD1. The length of the CDR3 is 15 residues. V shed 4 bases, J shed 8 bases, and the junction held 9 bases outside the gene matches. CDR1 SGHTA and CDR2 FQGNSA come from the germline V gene.